This T cell receptor (beta chain) appears in the sequencing data of a study of T cells expressing NK-cell markers. Overall study: Within the sequenced cohort of eight donors, seven exhibited HCMV seropositivity and one was seronegative. General observations from the study: Whether expanded NKG2C+ T cell clones recognized HCMV stayed uncertain.

One entry per CDR3 protein, without DNA, is what TCRdb gives after re-calling the 5' RACE reads. Its listing shows approximately 460,000 distinct CDR3 sequences. The CDR3 runs 18 residues. The germline V gene has CDR1 SGHVS and CDR2 FNYEAQ. Concerning this clonotype: Its specificity is unknown.

This clonotype was sampled from a woman aged 18-69 years in good health. The sample comprised blood T cells: a sorted CD56 or NKG2C T cell subset, CD4+ or CD8+ T cells, or bulk PBMC T cells (not recorded which). The V call is TRBV7-6, the J call TRBJ2-2; the D call of TRBD1 rests on TCRdb alone, since no DNA is present to check it. This CDR3 reads CASSLKRSGTANTGELFF.